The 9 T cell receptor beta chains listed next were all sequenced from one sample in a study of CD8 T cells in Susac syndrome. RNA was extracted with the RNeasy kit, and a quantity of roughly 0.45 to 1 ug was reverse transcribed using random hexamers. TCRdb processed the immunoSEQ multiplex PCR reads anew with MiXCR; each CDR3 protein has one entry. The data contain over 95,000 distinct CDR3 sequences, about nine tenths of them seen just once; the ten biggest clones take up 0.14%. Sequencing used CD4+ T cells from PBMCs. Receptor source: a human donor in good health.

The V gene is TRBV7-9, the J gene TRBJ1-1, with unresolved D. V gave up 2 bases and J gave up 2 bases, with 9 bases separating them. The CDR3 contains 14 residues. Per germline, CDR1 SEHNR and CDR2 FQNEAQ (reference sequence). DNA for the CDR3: TGTGCCAGCAGCTTATATAGAGATAACACTGAAGCTTTCTTT. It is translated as CASSLYRDNTEAFF.

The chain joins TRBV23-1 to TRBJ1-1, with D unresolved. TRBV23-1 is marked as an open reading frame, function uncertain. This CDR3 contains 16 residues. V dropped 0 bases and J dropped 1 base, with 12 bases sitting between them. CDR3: CASSQSKLSSNTEAFF. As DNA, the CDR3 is TGCGCCAGCAGTCAATCGAAACTCAGCTCGAACACTGAAGCTTTCTTT.

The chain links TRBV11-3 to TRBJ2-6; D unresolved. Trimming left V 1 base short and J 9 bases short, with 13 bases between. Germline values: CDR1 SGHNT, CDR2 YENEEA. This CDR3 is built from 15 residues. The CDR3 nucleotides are TGTGCCAGCAGCTTAGGCGGTTCGGGCCTCAACGTCCTGACTTTC. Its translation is CASSLGGSGLNVLTF.

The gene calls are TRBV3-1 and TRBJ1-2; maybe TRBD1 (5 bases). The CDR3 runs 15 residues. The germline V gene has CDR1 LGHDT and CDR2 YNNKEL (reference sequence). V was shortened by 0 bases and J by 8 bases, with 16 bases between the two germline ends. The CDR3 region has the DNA TGTGCCAGCAGCCAAGAGAAGTTGGGCAGGGCCGGCTACACCTTC. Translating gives CASSQEKLGRAGYTF.

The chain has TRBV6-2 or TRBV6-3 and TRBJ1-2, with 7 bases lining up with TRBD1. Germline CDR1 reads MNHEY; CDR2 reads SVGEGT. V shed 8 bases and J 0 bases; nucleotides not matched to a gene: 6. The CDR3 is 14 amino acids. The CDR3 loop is CASDGTAANYGYTF. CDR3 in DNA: TGTGCCAGCGACGGGACAGCCGCTAACTATGGCTACACCTTC.

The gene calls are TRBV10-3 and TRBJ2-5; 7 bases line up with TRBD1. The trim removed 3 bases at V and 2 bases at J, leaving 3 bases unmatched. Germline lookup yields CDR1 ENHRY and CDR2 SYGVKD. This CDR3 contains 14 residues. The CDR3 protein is CAISDGQAQETQYF. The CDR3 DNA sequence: TGTGCCATCAGTGATGGACAGGCTCAAGAGACCCAGTACTTC.

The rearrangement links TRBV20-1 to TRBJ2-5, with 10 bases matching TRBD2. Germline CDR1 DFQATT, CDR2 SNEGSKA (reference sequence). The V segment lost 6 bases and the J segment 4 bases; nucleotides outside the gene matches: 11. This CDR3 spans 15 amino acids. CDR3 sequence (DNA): TGCAGTGCCGGGGCGTGGCTAGCGGGGGTAGAGACCCAGTACTTC. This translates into CSAGAWLAGVETQYF.

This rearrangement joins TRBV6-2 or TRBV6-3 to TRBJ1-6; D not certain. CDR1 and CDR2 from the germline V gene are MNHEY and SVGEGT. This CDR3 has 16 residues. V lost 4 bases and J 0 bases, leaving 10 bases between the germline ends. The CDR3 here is CASSSPEVSYNSPLHF. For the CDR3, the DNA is TGTGCCAGCAGTTCCCCGGAAGTCTCCTATAATTCACCCCTCCACTTT.

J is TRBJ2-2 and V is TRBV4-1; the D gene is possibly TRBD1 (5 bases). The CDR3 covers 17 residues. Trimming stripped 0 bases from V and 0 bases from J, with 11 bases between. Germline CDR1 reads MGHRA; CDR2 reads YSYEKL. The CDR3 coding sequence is TGCGCCAGCAGCCAAGAGATAACAGGTCCGAACACCGGGGAGCTGTTTTTT. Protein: CASSQEITGPNTGELFF.